These 19 T cell receptor beta chains were sequenced from one sample in a study of blood T cell repertoires in COVID-19. Produced via immunoSEQ multiplex PCR; TCRdb's table is partial and in-frame only. Here the sample spans 25,000 or so clones, around 83% being singletons. Sequencing used peripheral blood. The source is a man between 65 and 85 years old with active COVID-19.

This chain links TRBV5-1 with TRBJ1-2; D may be TRBD1 (6 bases). Trimming shortened V by 1 base and J by 5 bases, and 12 bases separated the two germline ends. CDR3 length equals 14 residues. Germline CDR1 reads SGHRS; CDR2 reads YFSETQ. This chain's CDR3 is CASSLKDSFYGYTF. The CDR3 DNA sequence: TGCGCCAGCAGCTTGAAGGACAGTTTTTATGGCTACACCTTC.

This clone was found a few times. DNA of the CDR3: TGCGCCAGCAGCCAACAACCGACAGGGCGCTATGGCTACACCTTC. Its protein is CASSQQPTGRYGYTF. The chain joins TRBV4-1 to TRBJ1-2; 7 bases line up with TRBD1. CDR3 size: 15 residues. Germline values: CDR1 MGHRA, CDR2 YSYEKL. V was pared by 2 bases and J by 4 bases, with 7 bases of the junction left unmatched.

The V gene is TRBV21-1, the J gene TRBJ1-1; TRBD1 is the table's D call and was not checked against the DNA. TRBV21-1 is classified as a pseudogene. This CDR3 is built from 17 residues. The CDR3 region has the DNA TGTGCCAGCAGCGCCTACAGGGGTTGGAGAATGAACACTGAAGCTTTCTTT. Translation gives CASSAYRGWRMNTEAFF.

This chain uses TRBV3-1 (or the pseudogene TRBV3-2) with TRBJ1-1, with no clear D. The CDR3 is 12 amino acids. Germline CDR1 and CDR2: LGHDT and YNNKEL (reference sequence). Trimming cost V 6 bases and J 2 bases, with 7 bases left between them. The CDR3 DNA reads TGTGCCAGCAGACAGTACAACACTGAAGCTTTCTTT. Encoded protein: CASRQYNTEAFF.

The DNA for the CDR3 is TGTGCCAGCAGCCCTCGACTAGCGGAGATGTACAATGAGCAGTTCTTC. Translating it yields CASSPRLAEMYNEQFF. The genes are TRBV11-2 and TRBJ2-1, with 9 positions matching TRBD2. The CDR3 contains 16 residues. Germline V gives CDR1 SGHAT, CDR2 FQNNGV. Unmatched junction bases numbered 9, after V lost 5 bases and J lost 4 bases.

The J gene is TRBJ2-7, the V gene TRBV5-1, with TRBD1 matching 9 bases. Germline assignment: CDR1 SGHRS and CDR2 YFSETQ. This CDR3 has 15 amino acids. The J segment lost 4 bases and the V segment lost 2 bases, leaving 7 bases of the junction unmatched. CDR3 nucleotides: TGCGCCAGCAGCTTTGGGACAGGGCCGGCGTACGAGCAGTACTTC. It is translated as CASSFGTGPAYEQYF.

There are a few counts of this clone. The rearrangement joins TRBV5-1 to TRBJ2-7; 8 positions agree with TRBD2. Germline V gene data show CDR1 as SGHRS and CDR2 as YFSETQ. CDR3 length: 14 amino acids. V lost 3 bases and J lost 3; bases outside the gene matches: 5. CDR3 protein: CASSWGLGDYEQYF. The CDR3 region has the DNA TGCGCCAGCAGCTGGGGACTAGGCGACTACGAGCAGTACTTC.

The chain employs TRBV7-9 and TRBJ2-6, with D uncertain. The germline CDR1 and CDR2 sequences are SEHNR and FQNEAQ (reference sequence). Between the trimmed V and J ends, which lost 6 bases and 4 bases, there was a span of 13 bases. CDR3 length: 15 residues. The CDR3 is CASSHTTVGANVLTF. CDR3 bases: TGTGCCAGCAGTCACACCACCGTCGGGGCCAACGTCCTGACTTTC.

This clone was detected once. The chain combines TRBV5-5 with TRBJ2-7; no reliable D call. Per germline, CDR1 SGHKS and CDR2 YYEKEE (reference sequence). CDR3 size: 14 residues. Trimming removed 2 bases at V and 0 bases at J, with 9 bases between. The DNA for the CDR3 is TGTGCCAGCAGCTTAACCGAGAGCTCCTACGAGCAGTACTTC. This gives the protein CASSLTESSYEQYF. Full variable domain (rest looked up from reference TRBV5-5 and TRBJ2-7): DAGVTQSPTHLIKTRGQQVTLRCSPISGHKSVSWYQQVLGQGPQFIFQYYEKEERGRGNFPDRFSARQFPNYSSELNVNALLLGDSALYLCASSLTESSYEQYFGPGTRLTVT.

The chain joins TRBV27 to TRBJ2-6, with 7 positions matching TRBD1. The J segment lost 8 bases and the V segment lost 8 bases, leaving 15 bases of the junction unmatched. CDR3 length: 16 amino acids. Germline V lookup: CDR1 MNHEY, CDR2 SMNVEV (reference sequence). The CDR3 here is CASSTPRGYKSNVLTF. DNA for the CDR3: TGTGCCAGCTCTACTCCCAGGGGGTATAAGTCCAACGTCCTGACTTTC.

V gene TRBV19 combines with J gene TRBJ2-1, with 10 bases identical to TRBD2. In germline, CDR1 is LNHDA, CDR2 SQIVND (reference sequence). The CDR3 is 15 amino acids. V shed 3 bases and J 6 bases; nucleotides not matched to a gene: 5. This CDR3 is CASSIGLAVTNEQFF. The CDR3 nucleotides are TGTGCCAGTAGTATCGGACTAGCGGTCACCAATGAGCAGTTCTTC.

The CDR3 nucleotides are TGCGCCAGCAGCCGAACGGGAGGACTAGCGGGGGGGCGGGAAAGCACAGATACGCAGTATTTT. Its translation is CASSRTGGLAGGRESTDTQYF. The gene calls are TRBV4-1 and TRBJ2-3, with 15 bases identical to TRBD2. Trimming removed 4 bases from V and 0 bases from J; junction bases left unmatched: 14. The CDR3 runs to 21 residues. Germline assignment: CDR1 MGHRA and CDR2 YSYEKL.

The J gene is TRBJ2-7, the V gene TRBV19, with 12 positions matching TRBD1. Germline CDR1 reads LNHDA; CDR2 reads SQIVND (reference sequence). The CDR3 extends over 15 amino acids. Germline trimming cut 5 bases from V and 3 bases from J; bases unmatched to any gene: 5. The DNA for the CDR3 is TGTGCCAGTAGTGACCGGGACAGGGGGCACTACGAGCAGTACTTC. It translates to CASSDRDRGHYEQYF.

In DNA, the CDR3 is TGTGCCAGCAGCTCCTTCGAAGGGGGAGGGCCGGGAGATACGCAGTATTTT. It translates to CASSSFEGGGPGDTQYF. The genes are TRBV11-2 and TRBJ2-3; D is possibly TRBD2 (7 bases). CDR1 is SGHAT, CDR2 FQNNGV, per germline. The CDR3 is made up of 17 amino acids. The ends were cut back, 4 bases at V and 5 bases at J, with 22 bases in the middle.

The chain recombines TRBV2 with TRBJ2-2; a weak D match, TRBD2 (5 bases). Trimming stripped 6 bases from V and 5 bases from J, with 13 bases between. The length of the CDR3 is 14 residues. Germline-derived CDR1 and CDR2 are SNHLY and FYNNEI. CDR3 DNA: TGTGCCAGCAGAAACTCCCCGGGAACCGGGGAGCTGTTTTTT. Translated: CASRNSPGTGELFF.

The chain is built from TRBV29-1 and TRBJ2-1, with a tentative D call TRBD1 (6 bases). The CDR3 runs 11 residues. CDR1 is SQVTM, CDR2 ANQGSEA, per germline. Trimming stripped 6 bases from V and 7 bases from J, with 10 bases between. CDR3 DNA sequence: TGCAGCGTCGCACAGGGTAATGAGCAGTTCTTC. Its protein product is CSVAQGNEQFF.

This chain uses TRBV6-5 with TRBJ1-2, with 7 nucleotides matching TRBD1. The germline V gene encodes CDR1 MNHEY and CDR2 SVGAGI. Trimming cost V 10 bases and J 2 bases; bases outside gene matches: 7. The length of the CDR3 is 13 residues. The DNA for the CDR3 is TGTGCCACCCTAGACAGGGTAAACTATGGCTACACCTTC. Translating it yields CATLDRVNYGYTF.

This clone appeared a single time. The V call is TRBV5-1, the J call TRBJ2-5; 8 bases are a match to TRBD1. This CDR3 comprises 15 residues. Germline CDR1 and CDR2: SGHRS and YFSETQ. The junction had 5 bases not matched to a gene; V was cut back by 0 bases and J by 4 bases. Here the CDR3 reads CASSLGQGHGETQYF. As DNA, the CDR3 is TGCGCCAGCAGCTTGGGACAGGGGCACGGAGAGACCCAGTACTTC. Looking up the rest from reference TRBV5-1 and TRBJ2-5 gives the full variable domain: KAGVTQTPRYLIKTRGQQVTLSCSPISGHRSVSWYQQTPGQGLQFLFEYFSETQRNKGNFPGRFSGRQFSNSRSEMNVSTLELGDSALYLCASSLGQGHGETQYFGPGTRLLVL.

The chain joins TRBV3-1 (or the pseudogene TRBV3-2) to TRBJ2-7; D might be TRBD2 (5 bases). Germline V gene lookup returns CDR1 LGHDT and CDR2 YNNKEL (reference sequence). The CDR3 is 14 residues long. The V gene lost 4 bases and the J gene lost 7 bases, with 17 bases spanning the gap. This CDR3 is CASSPTAPRGEQYF. CDR3 sequence (DNA): TGTGCCAGCAGCCCAACGGCCCCCCGGGGTGAGCAGTACTTC.